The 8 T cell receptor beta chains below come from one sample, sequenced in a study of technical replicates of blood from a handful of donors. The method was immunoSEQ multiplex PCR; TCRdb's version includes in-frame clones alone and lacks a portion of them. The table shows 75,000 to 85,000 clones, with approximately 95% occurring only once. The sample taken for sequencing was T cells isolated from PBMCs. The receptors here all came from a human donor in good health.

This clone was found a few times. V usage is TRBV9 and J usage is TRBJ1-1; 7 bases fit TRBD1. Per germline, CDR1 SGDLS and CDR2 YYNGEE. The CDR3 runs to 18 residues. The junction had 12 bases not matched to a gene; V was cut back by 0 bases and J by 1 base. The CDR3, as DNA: TGTGCCAGCAGCGTAGACGACAGGGAGAGTCGGAGGAACACTGAAGCTTTCTTT. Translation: CASSVDDRESRRNTEAFF.

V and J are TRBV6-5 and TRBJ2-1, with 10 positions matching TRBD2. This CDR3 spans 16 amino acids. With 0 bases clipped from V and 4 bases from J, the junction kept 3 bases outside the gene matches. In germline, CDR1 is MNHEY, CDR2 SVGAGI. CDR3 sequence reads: CASSYSGLAIYNEQFF. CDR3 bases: TGTGCCAGCAGTTACTCGGGACTAGCGATTTACAATGAGCAGTTCTTC.

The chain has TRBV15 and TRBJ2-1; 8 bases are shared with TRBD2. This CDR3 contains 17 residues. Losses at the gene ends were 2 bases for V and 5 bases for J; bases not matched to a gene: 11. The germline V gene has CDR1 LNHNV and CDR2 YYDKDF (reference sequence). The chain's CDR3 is CATSRTSGTYRDNEQFF. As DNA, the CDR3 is TGTGCCACCAGCAGAACTAGCGGAACCTATAGGGACAATGAGCAGTTCTTC.

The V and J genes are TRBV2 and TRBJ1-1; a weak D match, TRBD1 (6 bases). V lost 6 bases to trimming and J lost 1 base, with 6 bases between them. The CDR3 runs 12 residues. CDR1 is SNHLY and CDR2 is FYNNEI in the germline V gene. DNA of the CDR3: TGTGCCAGCAGACAGGGGAACACTGAAGCTTTCTTT. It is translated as CASRQGNTEAFF.

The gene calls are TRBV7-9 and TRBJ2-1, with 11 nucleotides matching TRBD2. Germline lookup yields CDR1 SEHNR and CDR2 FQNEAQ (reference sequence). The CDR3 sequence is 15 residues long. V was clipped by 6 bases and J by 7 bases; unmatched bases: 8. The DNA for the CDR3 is TGTGCCAGCAGGCCTCCGACTAGCGGGAATAATGAGCAGTTCTTC. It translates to CASRPPTSGNNEQFF.

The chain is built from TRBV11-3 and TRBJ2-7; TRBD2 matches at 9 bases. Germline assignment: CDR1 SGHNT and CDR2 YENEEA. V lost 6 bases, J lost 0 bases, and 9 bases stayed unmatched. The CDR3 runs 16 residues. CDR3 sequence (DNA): TGTGCCAGCAGATTACCGAGCGGGAGGACCTCCTACGAGCAGTACTTC. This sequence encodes CASRLPSGRTSYEQYF.

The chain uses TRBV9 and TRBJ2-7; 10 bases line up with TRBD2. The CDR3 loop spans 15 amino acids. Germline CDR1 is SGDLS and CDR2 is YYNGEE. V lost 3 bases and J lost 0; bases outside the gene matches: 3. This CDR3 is CASSAGLANSYEQYF. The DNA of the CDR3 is TGTGCCAGCAGCGCGGGACTAGCGAACTCCTACGAGCAGTACTTC.

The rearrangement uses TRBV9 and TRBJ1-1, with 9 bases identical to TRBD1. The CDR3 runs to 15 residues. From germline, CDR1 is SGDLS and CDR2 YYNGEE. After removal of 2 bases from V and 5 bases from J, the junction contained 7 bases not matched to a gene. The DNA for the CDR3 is TGTGCCAGCAGCGTTACCGGGACAGGGTCGACTGAAGCTTTCTTT. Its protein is CASSVTGTGSTEAFF.